Each of the 10 T cell receptor beta chains below was sequenced from the same sample in a study of cytomegalovirus exposure and HLA in healthy donors. 60 Vbeta and 13 Jbeta primers were used in PCR. Produced via immunoSEQ multiplex PCR; TCRdb's table is partial and in-frame only. Of about 120,000 clones listed, about 68% were seen once; the top ten hold just under 9.5%. Sequencing was done on a sample of PBMCs. These receptors originate from a middle-aged woman in good health and CMV-seropositive.

V gene TRBV5-1 combines with J gene TRBJ2-1, with TRBD2 matching 12 bases. With V trimmed by 0 bases and J by 0 bases, 4 bases remained unmatched. There are 18 residues in the CDR3. CDR1 and CDR2 (germline): SGHRS, YFSETQ. The CDR3: CASSLDGLAGYSYNEQFF. The CDR3 nucleotides read TGCGCCAGCAGCTTGGACGGACTAGCGGGGTACTCCTACAATGAGCAGTTCTTC.

The chain links TRBV5-4 to TRBJ1-3, with a weak D call TRBD1 (5 bases). Trimming removed 4 bases at V and 0 bases at J, with 11 bases between. Germline CDR1 and CDR2: SGHNT and YYREEE (reference sequence). The CDR3 runs 15 residues. CDR3 sequence reads: CASSPGADSGNTIYF. The CDR3 region has the DNA TGTGCCAGCAGCCCTGGGGCGGACTCTGGAAACACCATATATTTT.

J is TRBJ1-5 and V is TRBV5-1; D is unresolved. CDR1 is SGHRS, CDR2 YFSETQ, per germline. The V end was cut by 0 bases, the J end by 5 bases, with 6 bases between. The CDR3 runs to 13 residues. The CDR3 loop reads CASSLDGYQPQHF. Written as DNA, the CDR3 is TGCGCCAGCAGCTTGGACGGGTATCAGCCCCAGCATTTT. The full variable domain, completed using reference TRBV5-1 and TRBJ1-5, is KAGVTQTPRYLIKTRGQQVTLSCSPISGHRSVSWYQQTPGQGLQFLFEYFSETQRNKGNFPGRFSGRQFSNSRSEMNVSTLELGDSALYLCASSLDGYQPQHFGDGTRLSIL.

Comment on this clone: At one end, the junction sequence differs from germline, possibly due to a read error. The genes are TRBV27 and TRBJ2-3; 8 bases map to TRBD2. Germline V lookup: CDR1 MNHEY, CDR2 SMNVEV (reference sequence). The CDR3 sequence is 18 residues long. As DNA, the CDR3 is TGTGCCAGCAGTTTATCGAACCTCCTAGCGGGCCTCACAGATACGCGGTATTTT. Translating it yields CASSLSNLLAGLTDTRYF.

This CDR3 is CASSFPGRGVEQYF. The CDR3 DNA reads TGCGCCAGCAGCTTTCCGGGGAGGGGAGTTGAGCAGTACTTC. The V call is TRBV5-1, the J call TRBJ2-7; 7 bases fit TRBD2. This CDR3 contains 14 residues. J was trimmed by 7 bases and V by 2 bases; bases with no gene match: 9. Germline loops: CDR1 SGHRS, CDR2 YFSETQ.

This chain connects TRBV30 to TRBJ1-5; D perhaps matches TRBD1 (6 bases). CDR3 length: 13 amino acids. V was shortened by 2 bases and J by 7 bases, with 12 bases between the two germline ends. From germline, CDR1 is GTSNPN and CDR2 SVGIG (reference sequence). CDR3 sequence: CAWSSGGHQPQHF. The CDR3 DNA sequence: TGTGCCTGGAGTAGCGGGGGGCACCAGCCCCAGCATTTT.

With respect to this clone: This sample also contains other DNA sequences that code for the same CDR3. The chain is built from TRBV9 and TRBJ1-1, with D unclear. This CDR3 is 13 amino acids long. Germline CDR1 SGDLS, CDR2 YYNGEE. Between the trimmed V and J ends, which lost 0 bases and 1 base, there was a span of 4 bases. CDR3 sequence: CASSVGANTEAFF. The CDR3 nucleotides read TGTGCCAGCAGCGTAGGGGCGAACACTGAAGCTTTCTTT.

The chain has TRBV29-1 and TRBJ1-1, with D possibly TRBD1 on 5 matching bases. This CDR3 has 12 residues. The V gene's germline CDR1 is SQVTM and CDR2 ANQGSEA. With 7 bases removed from V and 7 bases from J, the gap between germline ends came to 16 bases. The CDR3 protein is CSGTSGGSEAFF. The CDR3 DNA reads as TGCAGCGGGACATCGGGAGGTAGTGAAGCTTTCTTT.

The V gene is TRBV6-1, the J gene TRBJ2-3; 7 nucleotides agree with TRBD1. The CDR3 is 16 amino acids. Germline V gene sequence: CDR1 MNHNS, CDR2 SASEGT. V was pared by 3 bases and J by 2 bases, with 8 bases of the junction left unmatched. The CDR3: CASSDVPRGYTDTQYF. CDR3 coding DNA: TGTGCCAGCAGTGACGTCCCCAGGGGGTACACAGATACGCAGTATTTT.

The chain uses TRBV27 and TRBJ2-3, with D possibly matching TRBD1 (5 bases). Germline CDR1 MNHEY, CDR2 SMNVEV (reference sequence). The CDR3 is 15 residues long. V was trimmed by 3 bases and J by 1 base, leaving 11 bases between them. The CDR3 DNA reads as TGTGCCAGCAGTTTGAACAGGATACGCACAGATACGCAGTATTTT. Amino acid sequence: CASSLNRIRTDTQYF.